Detailed here is one T cell receptor beta chain. What it recognizes is unknown. Germline loops: CDR1 KGHSH, CDR2 LQKENI. V gave up 6 bases and J gave up 5 bases; unmatched junction bases: 7. The CDR3 has 14 amino acids. Primers included in the PCR were 60 Vbeta and 13 Jbeta primers. The assay was immunoSEQ multiplex PCR, and TCRdb's table has in-frame clones only and misses some. The sample holds about 230,000 clones, just under 80% seen once. This sample is part of a study of cytomegalovirus exposure and HLA in healthy donors. General study findings and limits: The HLA-A and HLA-B alleles of most subjects were reportedly predicted accurately from TCR beta sequences.

The chain couples TRBV18 to TRBJ2-3; 8 bases are shared with TRBD1. The sequence was obtained from a boy between 5 and 17 years old in good health and CMV-seronegative. Specimen: PBMCs. The CDR3 reads CASSPGQGIDTQYF. In DNA, the CDR3 is TGTGCCAGCTCGCCCGGACAGGGAATAGATACGCAGTATTTT. The full variable domain, with the rest looked up from reference TRBV18 and TRBJ2-3, is NAGVMQNPRHLVRRRGQEARLRCSPMKGHSHVYWYRQLPEEGLKFMVYLQKENIIDESGMPKERFSAEFPKEGPSILRIQQVVRGDSAAYFCASSPGQGIDTQYFGPGTRLTVL.